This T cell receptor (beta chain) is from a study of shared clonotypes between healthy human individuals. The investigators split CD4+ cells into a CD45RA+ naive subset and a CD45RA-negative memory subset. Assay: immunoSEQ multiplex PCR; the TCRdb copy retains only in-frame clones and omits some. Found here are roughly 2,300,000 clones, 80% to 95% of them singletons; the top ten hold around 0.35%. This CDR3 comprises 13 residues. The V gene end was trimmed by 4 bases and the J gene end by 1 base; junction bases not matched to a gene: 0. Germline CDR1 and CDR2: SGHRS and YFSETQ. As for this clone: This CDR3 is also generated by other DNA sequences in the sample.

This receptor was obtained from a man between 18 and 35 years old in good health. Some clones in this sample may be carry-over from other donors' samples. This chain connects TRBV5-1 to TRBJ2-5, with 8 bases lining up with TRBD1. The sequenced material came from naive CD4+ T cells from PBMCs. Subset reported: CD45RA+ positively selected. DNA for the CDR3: TGCGCCAGCAGCGGACAGGGCCAAGAGACCCAGTACTTC. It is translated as CASSGQGQETQYF.